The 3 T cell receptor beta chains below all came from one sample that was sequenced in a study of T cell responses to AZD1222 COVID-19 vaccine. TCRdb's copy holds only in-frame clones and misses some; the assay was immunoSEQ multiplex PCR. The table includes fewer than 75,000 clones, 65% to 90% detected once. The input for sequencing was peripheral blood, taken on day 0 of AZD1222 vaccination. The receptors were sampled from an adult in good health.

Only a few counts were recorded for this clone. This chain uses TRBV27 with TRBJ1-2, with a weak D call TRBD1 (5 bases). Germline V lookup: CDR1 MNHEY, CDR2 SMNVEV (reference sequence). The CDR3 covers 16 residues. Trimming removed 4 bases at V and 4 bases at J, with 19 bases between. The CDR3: CASSYQTGPNPYGYTF. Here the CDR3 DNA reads TGTGCCAGCAGTTACCAGACGGGACCTAACCCCTATGGCTACACCTTC.

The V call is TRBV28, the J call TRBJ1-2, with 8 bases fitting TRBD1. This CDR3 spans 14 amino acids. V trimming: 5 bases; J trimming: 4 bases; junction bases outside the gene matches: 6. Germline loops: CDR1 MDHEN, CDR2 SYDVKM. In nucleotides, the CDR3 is TGTGCCAGCAGTGGGGGACAGGAGCTCTATGGCTACACCTTC. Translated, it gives CASSGGQELYGYTF.

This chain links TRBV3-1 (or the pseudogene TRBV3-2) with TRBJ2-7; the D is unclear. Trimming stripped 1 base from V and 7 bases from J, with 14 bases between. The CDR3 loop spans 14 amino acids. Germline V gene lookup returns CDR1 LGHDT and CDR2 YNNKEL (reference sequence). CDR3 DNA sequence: TGTGCCAGCAGCCAAGCTGCCTCTCTTGTGGAGCAGTACTTC. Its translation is CASSQAASLVEQYF.